Below are 16 T cell receptor beta chains sequenced from a single sample in a study of blood T cell repertoires in COVID-19. TCRdb's table, derived via immunoSEQ multiplex PCR, lists solely in-frame clones and lacks some. The repertoire has 190,000 or so clones, 85% of them found once; the top ten carry around 20%. Sample: PBMCs or T cells enriched from blood (not recorded which). The receptors come from a man in his forties who had recovered from COVID-19.

The chain carries TRBV5-1 and TRBJ2-1; no clear D. Germline CDR1 reads SGHRS; CDR2 reads YFSETQ. V gave up 1 base and J gave up 4 bases, with 12 bases separating them. This CDR3 has 15 amino acids. The CDR3 DNA reads TGCGCCAGCAGCTTGATTGCGGAAAATTACAATGAGCAGTTCTTC. Its translation: CASSLIAENYNEQFF.

This chain connects TRBV9 to TRBJ1-6; a possible D gene is TRBD1 (5 bases). This CDR3 has 13 amino acids. Germline V gene sequence: CDR1 SGDLS, CDR2 YYNGEE. V lost 0 bases to trimming and J lost 17 bases, with 15 bases between them. For the CDR3, the DNA is TGTGCCAGCAGCGTAGCTGGGAATGGGGGGGTCCACTTT. Encoded protein: CASSVAGNGGVHF.

Concerning this clone itself: One junction end disagrees with the germline gene, perhaps due to a read error. This sequence joins TRBV7-2 and TRBJ1-6; D possibly corresponds to TRBD1 (6 bases). The germline V gene encodes CDR1 SGHTA and CDR2 FQGNSA. The CDR3 length is 14 residues. The CDR3 loop is CASSLGTPDSPLHF. Here the CDR3 DNA reads TGTGCCAGCAGCTTGGGGACACCGGATTCGCCCCTCCACTTT.

A single count supports this clone. This sample includes further DNA sequences coding for the same CDR3. The chain links TRBV29-1 to TRBJ2-1; no clear D. The CDR3 runs to 11 residues. The germline gives CDR1 SQVTM, CDR2 ANQGSEA. V lost 1 base and J lost 6, with 4 bases in between. The CDR3 DNA reads as TGCAGCGTTGAAGGAGGCAATGAGCAGTTCTTC. Residues: CSVEGGNEQFF.

CDR3: CAWSVLRETGELFF. CDR3 DNA sequence: TGTGCCTGGAGTGTACTCCGGGAAACCGGGGAGCTGTTTTTT. V and J are TRBV30 and TRBJ2-2, with D perhaps TRBD2 (5 bases). CDR3 length: 14 amino acids. Germline CDR1 and CDR2: GTSNPN and SVGIG (reference sequence). V was shortened by 0 bases and J by 5 bases, with 10 bases between the two germline ends.

In its sample, this clone was seen a few times. The chain couples TRBV27 to TRBJ2-7; 8 bases match TRBD1. The germline CDR1 and CDR2 sequences are MNHEY and SMNVEV (reference sequence). The CDR3 has 13 amino acids. V lost 1 base and J lost 4; bases outside the gene matches: 0. This CDR3 is CASSLWTGYEQYF. The CDR3 DNA follows: TGTGCCAGCAGTTTATGGACAGGGTACGAGCAGTACTTC.

V and J are TRBV4-1 and TRBJ1-5, with TRBD1 matching over 8 bases. Germline V gene lookup returns CDR1 MGHRA and CDR2 YSYEKL. The V gene end was trimmed by 4 bases and the J gene end by 1 base; junction bases not matched to a gene: 0. This CDR3 contains 14 residues. The CDR3 reads CASSRTGSNQPQHF. The CDR3 bases are TGCGCCAGCAGCCGGACAGGGAGCAATCAGCCCCAGCATTTT.

V is TRBV5-1 and J is TRBJ2-7; tentative D call: TRBD1 (6 bases). The germline V gene has CDR1 SGHRS and CDR2 YFSETQ. The CDR3 has 12 amino acids. Trimming left V 7 bases short and J 3 bases short, with 11 bases between. The CDR3 region has the DNA TGCGCCAGCCGGGGACAATACTACGAGCAGTACTTC. Its translation is CASRGQYYEQYF.

The sample holds one count of this clone. The genes are TRBV6-1 and TRBJ1-5; D uncertain. The CDR3 has 16 amino acids. Germline V gives CDR1 MNHNS, CDR2 SASEGT. V was trimmed by 3 bases and J by 0 bases, leaving 12 bases between them. The CDR3 reads CASSEAGSYSNQPQHF. The CDR3 DNA reads as TGTGCCAGCAGTGAGGCGGGGAGTTATAGCAATCAGCCCCAGCATTTT.

The chain combines TRBV10-1 with TRBJ2-5; D might be TRBD2 (5 bases). Trimming took off 9 bases at V and 7 bases at J, with 24 bases between the two ends. Germline CDR1 reads WNHNN; CDR2 reads SYGVQD (reference sequence). The CDR3 contains 15 residues. Written as DNA, the CDR3 is TGCGCCAGTAATCAGACGGGATTACTGATGGTGACCCAGTACTTC. This sequence encodes CASNQTGLLMVTQYF.

The chain is built from TRBV11-3 and TRBJ1-1, with D perhaps TRBD1 (6 bases). Trimming removed 0 bases at V and 7 bases at J, with 15 bases between. The CDR3 covers 15 residues. Germline V lookup: CDR1 SGHNT, CDR2 YENEEA. The CDR3 DNA follows: TGTGCCAGCAGCTTAGAAGCCACTCAGGGGATTGAAGCTTTCTTT. Protein: CASSLEATQGIEAFF.

The chain links TRBV19 to TRBJ2-5; 11 positions match TRBD2. This CDR3 is built from 18 residues. CDR1 is LNHDA, CDR2 SQIVND, per germline (reference sequence). Trimming at V came to 0 bases and at J to 2 bases, leaving 8 bases not matched to a gene. CDR3 in amino acids: CASSIDLLAGARQETQYF. The CDR3 region has the DNA TGTGCCAGTAGTATAGATCTACTAGCGGGAGCCAGACAAGAGACCCAGTACTTC.

The V and J genes are TRBV18 and TRBJ1-2; 7 bases agree with TRBD1. J was trimmed by 6 bases and V by 4 bases; bases with no gene match: 8. The CDR3 is 14 residues long. Germline V CDR1 and CDR2: KGHSH, LQKENI. The CDR3 sequence is CASSLDRRADGYTF. DNA for the CDR3: TGTGCCAGCTCACTGGACAGGAGGGCAGATGGCTACACCTTC.

The V call is TRBV27, the J call TRBJ2-3; 11 bases map to TRBD2. Germline CDR1 reads MNHEY; CDR2 reads SMNVEV (reference sequence). Losses at the gene ends were 5 bases for V and 5 bases for J; bases not matched to a gene: 15. The CDR3 consists of 18 residues. CDR3 sequence (DNA): TGTGCCAGCAGTACCCTACCCGGGACTAGCGGACTCGTAGATACGCAGTATTTT. Translating gives CASSTLPGTSGLVDTQYF.

The rearrangement links TRBV15 to TRBJ2-7; 12 nucleotides agree with TRBD2. V lost 0 bases and J lost 6; bases outside the gene matches: 3. This CDR3 has 15 amino acids. Looked up from germline, CDR1 is LNHNV and CDR2 is YYDKDF (reference sequence). CDR3 nucleotides: TGTGCCACCAGCAGAGATCGACTAGCGGGAGTCGAGCAGTACTTC. This encodes CATSRDRLAGVEQYF.

This clone was observed a handful of times. This sequence joins TRBV9 and TRBJ2-3, with D maybe TRBD2 (5 bases). CDR3 length: 14 residues. Per germline, CDR1 SGDLS and CDR2 YYNGEE. Trimming took 2 bases from V and 3 from J, leaving 10 bases between them. The CDR3: CASSVTSRTDTQYF. In DNA, the CDR3 is TGTGCCAGCAGCGTCACTAGTCGGACAGATACGCAGTATTTT. The whole variable domain, filled in from reference TRBV9 and TRBJ2-3, reads DSGVTQTPKHLITATGQRVTLRCSPRSGDLSVYWYQQSLDQGLQFLIQYYNGEERAKGNILERFSAQQFPDLHSELNLSSLELGDSALYFCASSVTSRTDTQYFGPGTRLTVL.